This TCR beta chain was sequenced during a study of cytomegalovirus exposure and HLA in healthy donors. PCR involved 60 Vbeta and 13 Jbeta primers. Clones were read by immunoSEQ multiplex PCR, and TCRdb kept only the in-frame ones, dropping some. The repertoire consists of 150,000 to 200,000 clones, with roughly 75% occurring once and the leading ten covering around 2.5%. Germline CDR1 reads MNHEY; CDR2 reads SVGAGI. Trimming stripped 0 bases from V and 1 base from J, with 7 bases between. This CDR3 has 14 amino acids. As for this clone: Other nucleotide sequences in the sample specify the same CDR3.

The specimen was PBMCs. The genes are TRBV6-5 and TRBJ2-7; D is undetermined. The clonotype comes from a female donor in good health and CMV-seronegative. DNA for the CDR3: TGTGCCAGCAGTTACTCGGGCTCTTCCTACGAGCAGTACTTC. The encoded protein is CASSYSGSSYEQYF.